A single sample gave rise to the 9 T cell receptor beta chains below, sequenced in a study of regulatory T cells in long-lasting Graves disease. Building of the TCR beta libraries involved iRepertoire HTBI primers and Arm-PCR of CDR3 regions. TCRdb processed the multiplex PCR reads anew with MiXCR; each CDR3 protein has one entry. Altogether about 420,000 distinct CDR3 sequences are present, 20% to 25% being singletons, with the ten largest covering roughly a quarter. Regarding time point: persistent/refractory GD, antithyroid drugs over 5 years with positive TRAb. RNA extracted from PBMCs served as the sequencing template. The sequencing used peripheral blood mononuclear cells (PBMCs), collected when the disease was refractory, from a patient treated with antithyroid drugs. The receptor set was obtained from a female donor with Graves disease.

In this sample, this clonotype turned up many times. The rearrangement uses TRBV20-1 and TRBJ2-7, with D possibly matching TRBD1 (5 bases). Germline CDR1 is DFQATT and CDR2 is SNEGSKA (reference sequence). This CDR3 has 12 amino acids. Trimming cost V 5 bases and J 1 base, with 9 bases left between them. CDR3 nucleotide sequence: TGCAGTGCTGTACCAGGGTCCTACGAGCAGTACTTC. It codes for CSAVPGSYEQYF.

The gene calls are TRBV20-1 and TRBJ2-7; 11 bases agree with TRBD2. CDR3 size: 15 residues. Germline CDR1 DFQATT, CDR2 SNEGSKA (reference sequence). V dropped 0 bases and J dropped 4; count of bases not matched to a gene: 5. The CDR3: CSARERLAGIYEQYF. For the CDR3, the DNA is TGCAGTGCTAGAGAAAGACTAGCGGGAATATACGAGCAGTACTTC.

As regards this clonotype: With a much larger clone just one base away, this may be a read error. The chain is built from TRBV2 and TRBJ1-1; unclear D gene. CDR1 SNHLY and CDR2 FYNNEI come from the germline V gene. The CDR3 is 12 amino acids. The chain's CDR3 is CAIRGPSTETFF. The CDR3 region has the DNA TGTGCCATAAGAGGTCCAAGCACTGAAACTTTCTTT.

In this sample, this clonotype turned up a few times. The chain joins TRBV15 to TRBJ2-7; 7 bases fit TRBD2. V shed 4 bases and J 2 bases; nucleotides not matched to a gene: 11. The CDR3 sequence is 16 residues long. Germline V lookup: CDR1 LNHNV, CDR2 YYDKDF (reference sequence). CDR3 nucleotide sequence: TGTGCCACCAGCACGGACCTGGCTAGCGGAGCCTACGAGCAGTACTTC. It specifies CATSTDLASGAYEQYF.

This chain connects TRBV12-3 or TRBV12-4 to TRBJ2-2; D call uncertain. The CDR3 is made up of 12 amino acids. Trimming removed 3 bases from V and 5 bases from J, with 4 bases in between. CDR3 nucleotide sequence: TGTGCCAGCAGTTTCTGGACCGGGGAGCTGTTTTTT. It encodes CASSFWTGELFF.

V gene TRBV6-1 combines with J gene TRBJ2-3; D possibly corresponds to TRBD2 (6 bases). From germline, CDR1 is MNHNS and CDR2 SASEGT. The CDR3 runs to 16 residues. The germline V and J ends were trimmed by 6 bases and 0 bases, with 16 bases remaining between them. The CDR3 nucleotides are TGTGCCAGCAGAAATAGAGGCGGGACTAGCACAGATACGCAGTATTTT. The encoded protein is CASRNRGGTSTDTQYF.

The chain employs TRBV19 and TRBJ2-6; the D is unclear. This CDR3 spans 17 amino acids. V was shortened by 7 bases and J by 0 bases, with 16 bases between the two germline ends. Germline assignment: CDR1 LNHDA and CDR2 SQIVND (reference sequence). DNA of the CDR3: TGTGCCAGTACGAACCCAGTTGTGGGCTCTGGGGCCAACGTCCTGACTTTC. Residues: CASTNPVVGSGANVLTF.

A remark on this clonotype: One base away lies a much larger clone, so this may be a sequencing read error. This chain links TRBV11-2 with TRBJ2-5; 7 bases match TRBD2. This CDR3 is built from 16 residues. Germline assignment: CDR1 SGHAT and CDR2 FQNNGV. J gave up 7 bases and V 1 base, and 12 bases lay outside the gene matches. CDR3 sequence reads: CASSLAPGLGAGTQYF. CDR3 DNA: TGTGCCAGCAGCTTAGCCCCAGGACTAGGTGCAGGGACCCAGTACTTC.

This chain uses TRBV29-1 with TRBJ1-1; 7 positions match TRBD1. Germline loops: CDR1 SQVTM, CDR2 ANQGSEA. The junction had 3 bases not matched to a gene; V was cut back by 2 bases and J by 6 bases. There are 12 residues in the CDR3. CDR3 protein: CSVELQGPEAFF. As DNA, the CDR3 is TGCAGCGTTGAATTACAGGGGCCTGAAGCTTTCTTT.